The sequence of this T cell receptor beta chain was determined in a study of T cell responses to AZD1222 COVID-19 vaccine (dated by TCRdb to the early 2020s). With regard to the full study: TCR sequencing covered 230 or so trial participants: about 210 given two doses of AZD1222 and 26 given two doses of MenACWY control vaccine. Trial participants were enrolled by age into subgroups of 18-55, 56-69 and 70-plus years, and approximately 150, 30 and 60 TCR-sequenced participants, respectively, were included in these subgroups.

The paper as a whole reports these results and caveats: Vaccine-associated CD4 TCRs spanned the whole spike protein, with dominant responses in regions 160-218 and 743-854. Conclusions about previously exposed vaccinees are limited because only six or seven AZD1222 recipients were SARS-CoV-2 seropositive at baseline. The 56-69-year group was small, and its depth increase did not reach significance, likely because of low power. Reportedly, close to half of the unique spike-specific TCRs recognized epitopes lying outside the regions that are mutated in the B.1.351 and B.1.1.7 variants. Participants were mostly white British, with more females than males. The authors suggested clonal diversity may have been underestimated. After two AZD1222 doses, both the breadth and the depth of spike-specific TCRs were significantly higher than at day 0 and than in MenACWY recipients. Because no day 14 peak-response samples were available, repertoires were characterized only after the peak T cell response.

The CDR3 regions of human TCRbeta chains were subjected to immunosequencing. In the paper's pipeline: Repertoire TCRs were checked for matches against a reference library of SARS-CoV-2-specific TCRs that had been generated using the MIRA antigen-specificity platform. Breadth meant the fraction of unique TCRs that were SARS-CoV-2-associated, whereas depth meant the fraction of total T cells that were SARS-CoV-2-associated. Using the MIRA data, each spike-specific TCR was mapped to the spike region that the TCR reacts to and placed in a CD4 or CD8 class. Log10-transformed breadth and depth values were compared by one-way ANOVA with Sidak's multiple comparisons tests. TCRdb retrieved this table from immuneACCESS and kept in-frame rearrangements only. Not all clones are present; in checked studies, unresolved V genes account for under half, and no reason is known for the remainder. V and J calls and clone size follow that table, whereas D and trimming were derived from the DNA. The sample contains around 150,000 clones, about 92% of them found a single time. Under 1.5% of the sample is taken by the ten largest.

Comments on this clone: Its antigen remains undetermined. Base qualities were left out, and no much larger clone turns up one base away.

The time point label on this specimen signifies: about 28 days (+/-7) after the second vaccine dose. AZD1222 recipients given second doses at about 4 weeks or at about 12 weeks were pooled, since spike-specific TCR depth and breadth were not found to differ between the two schedules. Vaccinee samples came from UK trials COV001 and COV002, including a single-blind randomized controlled phase 2/3 trial of AZD1222 (ChAdOx1 nCoV-19) in healthy adults. For TCRbeta chain sequencing, PBMC samples were collected from trial participants at day 0 and at day 28 after the second dose. This sample comprised peripheral blood, obtained 28 days after the second AZD1222 dose. This sequence originates from an adult who received the AZD1222 COVID-19 vaccine.

The CDR3 protein: CASSEGLKTLYQETQYF. The DNA reads TGTGCCAGCAGCGAGGGACTTAAAACGCTGTACCAAGAGACCCAGTACTTC. Recombination connected TRBV6-2 or TRBV6-3 to TRBJ2-5; TRBD2 could be the D gene, as 6 bases match. The germline V gene encodes CDR1 MNHEY and CDR2 SVGEGT. The V end loses 6 bases and the J end loses 0 bases, and a stretch of 20 bases separates them. The CDR3 covers 17 residues, taking in both the cysteine and the phenylalanine. The sequence is cut down to CDR3 DNA, 51 bases in frame from base 1.